The 6 T cell receptor beta chains in this list originate from one sample, sequenced in a study of CD8 T cells in Susac syndrome. Random hexamers primed reverse transcription of about 0.5 to 1 ug RNA. TCRdb reprocessed the immunoSEQ multiplex PCR reads with MiXCR, giving one entry per CDR3 protein. The sample holds 250,000 to 300,000 distinct CDR3 sequences, approximately 85% seen once. Sequenced material: CD8+ T cells from PBMCs. The receptors stem from a human donor with multiple sclerosis.

CDR3 sequence: CASSFPIRLAAWRQFF. In DNA, the CDR3 is TGTGCCAGCAGCTTCCCCATTCGACTAGCGGCCTGGAGGCAGTTCTTC. The chain links TRBV7-9 to TRBJ2-1, with 9 positions matching TRBD2. V was pared by 3 bases and J by 12 bases, with 15 bases of the junction left unmatched. This CDR3 region has 16 residues. Germline loops: CDR1 SEHNR, CDR2 FQNEAQ (reference sequence).

This chain connects TRBV20-1 to TRBJ1-5; no clear D gene. The germline V gene has CDR1 DFQATT and CDR2 SNEGSKA (reference sequence). This CDR3 contains 15 residues. Trimming took off 4 bases at V and 1 base at J, with 14 bases between the two ends. In nucleotides, the CDR3 is TGCAGTGCTACCAGGTGGGGTATGAGCAATCAGCCCCAGCATTTT. This gives the protein CSATRWGMSNQPQHF.

The chain has TRBV7-6 and TRBJ2-2; tentatively, D is TRBD1 (6 bases). The CDR3 totals 15 residues. Germline values: CDR1 SGHVS, CDR2 FNYEAQ. Trimming removed 3 bases from V and 4 bases from J, with 12 bases in between. The CDR3 sequence: CASSFPTGFTGELFF. As DNA, the CDR3 is TGTGCCAGCAGCTTTCCTACAGGGTTCACCGGGGAGCTGTTTTTT.

This clonotype was seen once. The J gene is TRBJ1-1, the V gene TRBV19; D not certain. CDR1 is LNHDA and CDR2 is SQIVND in the germline V gene (reference sequence). This CDR3 region has 11 residues. Trimming took off 8 bases at V and 6 bases at J, with 10 bases between the two ends. This CDR3 is CASAGSPEAFF. CDR3 DNA sequence: TGTGCCAGTGCGGGTTCGCCTGAAGCTTTCTTT.

The rearrangement joins TRBV28 to TRBJ2-3; unclear D gene. From germline, CDR1 is MDHEN and CDR2 SYDVKM. Trimming took off 5 bases at V and 2 bases at J, with 11 bases between the two ends. CDR3 length: 14 residues. CDR3 residues: CASSTRVATDTQYF. CDR3 sequence (DNA): TGTGCCAGCAGTACAAGGGTCGCCACAGATACGCAGTATTTT.

This clonotype was recorded once. An end of the junction does not agree with germline; a read error may underlie this. V gene TRBV7-7 combines with J gene TRBJ2-7; D call uncertain. Germline loops: CDR1 SSHAT, CDR2 FNYEAQ (reference sequence). The CDR3 totals 13 residues. CDR3 sequence (DNA): TGTGCTAGCAGCTCTTGGGTGGGATACGAGCAGTACTTC. Protein sequence: CASSSWVGYEQYF.